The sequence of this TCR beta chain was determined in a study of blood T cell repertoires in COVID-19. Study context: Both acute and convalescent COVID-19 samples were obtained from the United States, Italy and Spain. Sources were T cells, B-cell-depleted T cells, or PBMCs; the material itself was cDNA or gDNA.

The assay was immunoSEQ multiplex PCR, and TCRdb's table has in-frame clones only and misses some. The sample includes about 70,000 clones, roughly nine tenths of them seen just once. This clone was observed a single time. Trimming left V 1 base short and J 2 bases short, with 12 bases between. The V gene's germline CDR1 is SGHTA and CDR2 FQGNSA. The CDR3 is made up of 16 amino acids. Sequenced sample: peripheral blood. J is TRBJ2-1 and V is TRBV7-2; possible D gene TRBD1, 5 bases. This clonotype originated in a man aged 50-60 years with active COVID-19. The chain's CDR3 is CASSLVVRVTYNEQFF. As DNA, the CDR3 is TGTGCCAGCAGCTTAGTGGTCAGGGTGACCTACAATGAGCAGTTCTTC.